The entry below describes one T cell receptor beta chain. Every sample yielded at least 6.5 million isolated PBMCs. For the second PCR, which ran for roughly 7 to 11 cycles, a sample-barcoded 5' primer and a J-beta primer mix were used. TCRdb re-analysed the 5' RACE reads in MiXCR, keeping a single row per CDR3 protein. The sample contains approximately 880,000 distinct CDR3 sequences, around 48% of which appear only once. The CDR3 is made up of 14 amino acids. The germline CDR1 and CDR2 sequences are ENHRY and SYGVKD. The V and J ends lost 2 bases and 2 bases respectively, with 10 bases between them. These data come from a study of blood T cells in healthy people across ages. Across the study: About one barcoded beta molecule was captured per two T cells (by template switching).

The chain has TRBV10-3 and TRBJ2-7; D not certain. Sequenced: blood. The receptor was derived from a man aged 30-40 years in good health. The CDR3 loop is CAISEADGPYEQYF. The CDR3 region has the DNA TGTGCCATCAGTGAGGCTGACGGTCCCTACGAGCAGTACTTC.